This T cell receptor beta chain comes out of a study of T cells in tumors after PD-1 blockade (dated by TCRdb to between 2017 and 2020). For the study in its entirety: Patients were excluded if they had prior checkpoint blockade, use of systemic immunosuppressants, or recent radiotherapy or other anti-cancer therapy within 4 weeks. An average of around 100,000 TCR templates (range about 21,000-280,000) and 36,536 unique clonotypes was obtained for peripheral blood samples. RECIST version 1.1 was used to evaluate clinical response. Ongoing daily vismodegib 150 mg was also given to a subset of patients during anti-PD-1 treatment. Paired single-cell RNA and TCR sequencing was performed on site-matched tumors from BCC or SCC patients before and after anti-PD-1 therapy. Pembrolizumab 200 mg every 3 weeks or cemiplimab 350 mg every 2 weeks was administered to patients. To compare blood and tumor clonotypes, bulk TCR sequencing was performed on nine to eleven peripheral blood samples from about five patients. On the study overall, not on this receptor specifically: About 40% of TCR clonotypes from the tumor were detected in blood, and certain novel exhausted tumor clones were present in blood collected before treatment, which suggests recruitment from the periphery. The source of novel T cell clones was not identified and could include lymphoid organs or rare unexpanded clones within the tumor or its periphery.

On this clone: The target of this receptor is not known. Base qualities are not provided; no much larger clone lies one nucleotide away.

The immunoSEQ platform was used to carry out deep TCRbeta sequencing. Under the source paper's analysis protocol: For further analysis, only productive rearrangements were exported out of the immunoSEQ Analyzer. Bulk TCRbeta clonotypes were assigned T cell phenotypes by matching to single-cell RNA+TCR-seq clones sharing the same TCRbeta sequence. Tumor enrichment of a clone was calculated by dividing the clone's tumor frequency by the clone's PBMC frequency, both taken from bulk TCR sequencing. GLIPH was used to group TCRs into specificity groups, clusters of distinct TCRs likely recognizing common antigens via shared CDR3 motifs. The immuneACCESS repertoire file appears here via TCRdb, limited to in-frame rearrangements. These files lack a portion of the clones; in checked studies, under half of the deficit traces to unresolved V genes, and the cause of the others is not known. That table supplies the V and J calls and clone size; D and trimming were determined from the DNA. The sample includes 60,000 to 75,000 clones, with about 74% observed a single time. Approximately 4.5% of the sample goes to the ten largest clones.

The germline V gene provides CDR1 MGHRA and CDR2 YSYEKL. Trimming takes 4 bases off V and 5 bases off J; junction bases not matched to a gene: 4. From cysteine to phenylalanine, the CDR3 is 14 amino acids long. Of the read, only the CDR3 DNA is kept; its 42 bases are in frame from base 1. Interpreted using the paper, the time point label stands for: after anti-PD-1 therapy. For bulk TCRbeta sequencing, genomic DNA was extracted from tumor biopsies or peripheral blood, and input amounts ranged from roughly 550 ng to 6,004 ng. Every patient was a poor candidate for surgical resection and had histologically proven advanced or metastatic basal or squamous cell carcinoma. The basal cell carcinoma cohort comprised 10 or so patients, of whom several had bulk tumor TCR sequencing.

The sequence joins TRBV4-1 to TRBJ1-4; TRBD1 agrees with 7 junctional bases. Sequenced here: PBMCs, sampled after anti-PD-1 treatment. This sequence originates from a human donor with basal cell carcinoma. The bases read TGCGCCAGCAGCCCTAGGGGGCCGAATGAAAAACTGTTTTTT. Its product reads: CASSPRGPNEKLFF.